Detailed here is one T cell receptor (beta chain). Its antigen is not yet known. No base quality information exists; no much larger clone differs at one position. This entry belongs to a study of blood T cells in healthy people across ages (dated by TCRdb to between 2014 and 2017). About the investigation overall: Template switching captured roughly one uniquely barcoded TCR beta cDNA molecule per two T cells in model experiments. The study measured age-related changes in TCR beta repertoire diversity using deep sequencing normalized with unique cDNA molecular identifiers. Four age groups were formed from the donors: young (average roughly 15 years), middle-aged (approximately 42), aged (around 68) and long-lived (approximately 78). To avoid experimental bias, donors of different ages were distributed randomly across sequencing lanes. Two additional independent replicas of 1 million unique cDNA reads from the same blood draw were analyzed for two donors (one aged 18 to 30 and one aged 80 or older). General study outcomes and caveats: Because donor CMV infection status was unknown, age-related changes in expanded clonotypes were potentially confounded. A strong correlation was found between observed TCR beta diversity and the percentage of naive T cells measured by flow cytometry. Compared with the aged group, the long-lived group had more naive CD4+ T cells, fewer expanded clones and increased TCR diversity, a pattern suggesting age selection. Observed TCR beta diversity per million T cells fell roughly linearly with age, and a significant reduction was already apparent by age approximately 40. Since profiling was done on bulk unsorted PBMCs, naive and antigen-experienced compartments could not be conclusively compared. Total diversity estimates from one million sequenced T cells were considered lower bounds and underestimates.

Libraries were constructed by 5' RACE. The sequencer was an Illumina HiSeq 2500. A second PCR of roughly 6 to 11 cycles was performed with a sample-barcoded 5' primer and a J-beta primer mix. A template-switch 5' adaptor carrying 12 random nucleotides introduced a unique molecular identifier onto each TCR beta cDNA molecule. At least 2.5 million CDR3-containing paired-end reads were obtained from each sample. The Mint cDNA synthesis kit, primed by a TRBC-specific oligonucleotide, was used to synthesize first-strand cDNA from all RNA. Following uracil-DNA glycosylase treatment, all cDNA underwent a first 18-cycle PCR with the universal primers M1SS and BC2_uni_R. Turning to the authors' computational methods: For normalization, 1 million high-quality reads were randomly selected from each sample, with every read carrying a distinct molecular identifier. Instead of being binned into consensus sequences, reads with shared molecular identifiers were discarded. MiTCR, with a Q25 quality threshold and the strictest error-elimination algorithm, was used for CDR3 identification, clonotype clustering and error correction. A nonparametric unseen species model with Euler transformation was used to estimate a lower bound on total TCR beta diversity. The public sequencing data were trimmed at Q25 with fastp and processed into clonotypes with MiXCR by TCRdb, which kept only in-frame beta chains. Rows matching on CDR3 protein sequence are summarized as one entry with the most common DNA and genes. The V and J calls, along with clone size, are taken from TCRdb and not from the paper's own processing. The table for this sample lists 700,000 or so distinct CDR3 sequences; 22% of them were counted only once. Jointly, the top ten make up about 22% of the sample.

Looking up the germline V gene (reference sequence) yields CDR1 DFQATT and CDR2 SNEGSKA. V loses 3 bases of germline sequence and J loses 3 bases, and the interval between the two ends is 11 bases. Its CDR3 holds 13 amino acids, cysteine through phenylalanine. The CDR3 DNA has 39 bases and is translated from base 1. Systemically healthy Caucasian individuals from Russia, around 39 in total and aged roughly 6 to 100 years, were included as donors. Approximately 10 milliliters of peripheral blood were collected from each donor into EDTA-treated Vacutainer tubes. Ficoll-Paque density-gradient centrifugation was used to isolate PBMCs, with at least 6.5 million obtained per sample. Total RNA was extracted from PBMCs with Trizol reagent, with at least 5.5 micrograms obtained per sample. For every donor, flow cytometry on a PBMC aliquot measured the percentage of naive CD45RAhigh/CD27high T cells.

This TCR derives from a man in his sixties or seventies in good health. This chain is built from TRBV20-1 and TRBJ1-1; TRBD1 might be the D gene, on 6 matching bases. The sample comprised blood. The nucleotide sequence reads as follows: TGCAGTGCTAGTACAGGGCTGGACACTGAAGCTTTCTTT. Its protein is CSASTGLDTEAFF.